This T cell receptor beta chain was profiled in a study of control samples from healthy donors and cancer patients. Data came from immunoSEQ multiplex PCR; TCRdb stores just in-frame clones and leaves some out. The sample has 200,000 to 250,000 clones; around 94% are singletons. Trimming removed 4 bases from V and 4 bases from J; junction bases left unmatched: 5. Per germline, CDR1 KGHDR and CDR2 SFDVKD. The CDR3 runs to 14 residues. V usage is TRBV24-1 and J usage is TRBJ2-5; 7 nucleotides match TRBD1. What was sequenced was blood. The sequence was obtained from a man between 50 and 59 years old in good health. CDR3 residues: CATSEWDSRETQYF. Here the CDR3 DNA reads TGTGCCACCAGTGAGTGGGACAGTAGAGAGACCCAGTACTTC.